This T cell receptor beta chain was retrieved from a study of human T cells and chemical hapten exposure. Study outcomes and limitations: Following DPC sensitization, TCRs present above 1 in 1000 frequency showed no change. Positively correlated with patch test score were the counts of PT1 expanded TCRs. Since the donors had alopecia, their immune response may not be the same as that of healthy people.

V lost 3 bases to trimming and J lost 5 bases; unmatched junction nucleotides: 1. The V gene's germline CDR1 is LGHDT and CDR2 YNNKEL (reference sequence). The length of the CDR3 is 13 residues. Via MiXCR, TCRdb re-called the RACE reads, giving one row per CDR3 protein. The sample contains about 39,000 distinct CDR3 sequences, about 13% of which appear only once. The time point: patch test 3, about 24 weeks after DPC sensitization. The treatment denotes: therapeutic diphenylcyclopropenone sensitization with weekly scalp DPC. Whole blood that had not been fractionated was the source of extracted total RNA. Those who donated were patients with alopecia, 18 to 70 years of age, and suitable for DPC. On this clonotype itself: Its antigen remains unidentified.

The chain combines TRBV3-1 with TRBJ2-4, with TRBD1 matching over 7 bases. Sequencing used whole blood, obtained in connection with sensitization to the hapten diphenylcyclopropenone (DPC). The receptor comes from a woman aged 35 to 49 with alopecia areata. Some clones in this sample may be carry-over from other donors' samples. In DNA form, the CDR3 reads TGTGCCAGCAGCCAGGGGACAGAAAACATTCAGTACTTC. This sequence encodes CASSQGTENIQYF.